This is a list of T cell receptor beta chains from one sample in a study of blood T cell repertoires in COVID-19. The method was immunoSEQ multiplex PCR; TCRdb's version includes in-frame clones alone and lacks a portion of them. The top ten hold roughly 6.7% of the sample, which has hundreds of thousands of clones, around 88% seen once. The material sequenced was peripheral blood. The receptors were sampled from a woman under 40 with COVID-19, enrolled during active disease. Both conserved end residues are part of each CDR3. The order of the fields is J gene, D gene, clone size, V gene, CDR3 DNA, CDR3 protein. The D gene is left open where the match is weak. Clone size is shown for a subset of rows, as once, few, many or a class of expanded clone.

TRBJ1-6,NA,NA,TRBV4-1,TGCGCCAGCAGCCAAGATCACAGCTCACCCCTCCACTTT,CASSQDHSSPLHF
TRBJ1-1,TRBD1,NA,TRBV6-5,TGTGCCAGCAGTTCGCCCAGGGGGAAGAGCACTGAAGCTTTCTTT,CASSSPRGKSTEAFF
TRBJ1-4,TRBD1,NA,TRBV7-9,TGTGCCAGCAGCTCCGACAGGGCGGACAGGAAGAAACTGTTTTTT,CASSSDRADRKKLFF
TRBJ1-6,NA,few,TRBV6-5,TGTGCCAGCAGCCAACAGGGCTATAATTCACCCCTCCACTTT,CASSQQGYNSPLHF
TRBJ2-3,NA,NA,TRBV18,TGTGCCAGCTCACCACGATTGTCAGGGCCAGGGGGGACAGATACGCAGTATTTT,CASSPRLSGPGGTDTQYF
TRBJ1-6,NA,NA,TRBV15,TGTGCCACCAGCATCGACAGGAGCAATTCACCCCTCCACTTT,CATSIDRSNSPLHF
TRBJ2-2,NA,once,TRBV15,TGTGCCACCGGGGGGGGCCCGCTGCGGAGAAATTACACCGGGGAGCTGTTTTTT,CATGGGPLRRNYTGELFF
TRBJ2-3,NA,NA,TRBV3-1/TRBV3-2,TGTGCCAGCAGCCAAGTCCGAGCGGCCGATACGCAGTATTTT,CASSQVRAADTQYF
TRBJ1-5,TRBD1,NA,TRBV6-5,TGTGCCAGCAGCGCGGGACAGGCAGGCAATCAGCCCCAGCATTTT,CASSAGQAGNQPQHF
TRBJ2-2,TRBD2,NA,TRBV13,TGTGCCAGCAGCGACCAAGGACTAGCGGGAGTTTCCGGGGAGCTGTTTTTT,CASSDQGLAGVSGELFF
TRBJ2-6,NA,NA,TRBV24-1,TGTGCCACCAGTGGTTCGACATCATCTGGGGCCAACGTCCTGACTTTC,CATSGSTSSGANVLTF
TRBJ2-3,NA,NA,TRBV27,TGTGCCAGCAGTTCCCACAGACAGGTCGGCGTATACGAGACTAGCACAGATACGCAGTATTTT,CASSSHRQVGVYETSTDTQYF
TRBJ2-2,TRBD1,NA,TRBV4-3,TGCGCCAGCAGCCAGGGACAGGGGGCAACCGGGGAGCTGTTTTTT,CASSQGQGATGELFF
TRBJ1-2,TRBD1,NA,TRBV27,TGTGCCAGCAGTCCCGGGGCCAGTAGACAGGGGGTTCTTCTCTATGGCTACACCTTC,CASSPGASRQGVLLYGYTF
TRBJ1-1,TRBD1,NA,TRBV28,TGTGCCAGCAGTTCACAGGGGCAGGGTGAAGCTTTCTTT,CASSSQGQGEAFF
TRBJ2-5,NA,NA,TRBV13,TGTGCCAGCAGCTTCCAGGGGACCCAGTACTTC,CASSFQGTQYF
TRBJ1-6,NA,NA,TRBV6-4,TGTGCCAGTAGAAACAGGGTATGGGATTCACCCCTCCACTTT,CASRNRVWDSPLHF
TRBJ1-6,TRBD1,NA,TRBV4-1,TGCGCCAGCAGCCAAGATTTTCGGGACAGGCTTAATTCACCCCTCCACTTT,CASSQDFRDRLNSPLHF
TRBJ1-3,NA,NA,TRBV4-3,TGCGCCAGCAGCCAAGTGTCTGGGGCAGGGGTCCGCTCTGGAAACACCATATATTTT,CASSQVSGAGVRSGNTIYF
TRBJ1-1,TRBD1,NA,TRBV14,TGTGCCAGCAGCTTTAAGAGGACAGGGGGAGCTTTCTTT,CASSFKRTGGAFF
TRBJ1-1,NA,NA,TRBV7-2,TGTGCCAGCAGCACACGACCGGGGAACACTGAAGCTTTCTTT,CASSTRPGNTEAFF
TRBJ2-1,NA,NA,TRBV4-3,TGCGCCAGCAGCCAAGTGGTTTGGAGTGAGCAGTTCTTC,CASSQVVWSEQFF
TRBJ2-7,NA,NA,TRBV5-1,TGCGCCAGCAGCTTGAGACCCGTGGGGACAACGACCTACGAGCAGTACTTC,CASSLRPVGTTTYEQYF
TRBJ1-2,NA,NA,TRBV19,TGTGCCAGTAAGGAGACAGGAGTCTATGGCTACACCTTC,CASKETGVYGYTF
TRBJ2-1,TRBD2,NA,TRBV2,TGTGCCCGGGGGGCTAGCGGGTCCTACAATGAGCAGTTCTTC,CARGASGSYNEQFF
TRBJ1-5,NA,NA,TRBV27,TGTGCCAGCAGTATCCGGGGATATAGCAATCAGCCCCAGCATTTT,CASSIRGYSNQPQHF
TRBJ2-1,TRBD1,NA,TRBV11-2,TGTGCCAGCACCAGGACCGGGACAGACACCAATGAGCAGTTCTTC,CASTRTGTDTNEQFF
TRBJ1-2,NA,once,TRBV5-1,TGCGCCAGCAGCTTGGAGTTACAGTCCTACGGCTACACCTTC,CASSLELQSYGYTF
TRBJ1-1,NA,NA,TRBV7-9,TGTGCCAGCAGCATCCCGAGGGGGACCGCTGAAGCTTTCTTT,CASSIPRGTAEAFF
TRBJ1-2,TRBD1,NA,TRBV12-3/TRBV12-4,TGTGCCAGCAGCTTGGACAGGGACTATGGCTACACCTTC,CASSLDRDYGYTF
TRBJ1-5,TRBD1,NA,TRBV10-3,TGTGCCATCAGTGAGGGACAGGGGCGAGGTCAGCCCCAGCATTTT,CAISEGQGRGQPQHF
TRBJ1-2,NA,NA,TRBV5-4,TGTGCCAGCAGCTTACAGGCGAAGCATTACTATGGCTACACCTTC,CASSLQAKHYYGYTF
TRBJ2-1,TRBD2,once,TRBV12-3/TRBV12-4,TGTGCCAGCAGTTTATTAGCGGGGAATGAGCAGTTCTTC,CASSLLAGNEQFF
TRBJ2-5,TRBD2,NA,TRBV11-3,TGTGCCAGCAGCTGGCGGCGGGGGGAGACCCAGTACTTC,CASSWRRGETQYF
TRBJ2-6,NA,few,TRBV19,TGTGCCAGTAGTGCCATGGGAGCTGGGGCCAACGTCCTGACTTTC,CASSAMGAGANVLTF
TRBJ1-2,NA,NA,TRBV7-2,TGTGCCAGCAGCCCGGACAGCACAGTCGGGGGGTTCTATGGCTACACCTTC,CASSPDSTVGGFYGYTF
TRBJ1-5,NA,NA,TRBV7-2,TGTGCCAGCAGCCTCTACGGAGGGACTCTCAATCAGCCCCAGCATTTT,CASSLYGGTLNQPQHF
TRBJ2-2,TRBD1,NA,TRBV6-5,TGTGCCAGCAGCCGGGGACAGGGGAACACCGGGGAGCTGTTTTTT,CASSRGQGNTGELFF
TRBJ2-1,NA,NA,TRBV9,TGTGCCAGCAGCGTAGCTGCTGGGCTGGGCGATGAGCAGTTCTTC,CASSVAAGLGDEQFF
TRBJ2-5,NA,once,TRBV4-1,TGCGCCAGCAGACCCAGGGGTAGGGGCCGTCAAGAGACCCAGTACTTC,CASRPRGRGRQETQYF
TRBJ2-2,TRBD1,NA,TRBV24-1,TGTGCCACCAGTGACTCCCTGGGGACAGGCGACACCGGGGAGCTGTTTTTT,CATSDSLGTGDTGELFF
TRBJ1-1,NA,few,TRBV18,TGTGCCAGCTCACCAGGGGGGTCGGACACTGAAGCTTTCTTT,CASSPGGSDTEAFF
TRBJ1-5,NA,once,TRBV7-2,TGTGCCAGCAGTCCAAGAAATGGCCAGCCCCAGCATTTT,CASSPRNGQPQHF
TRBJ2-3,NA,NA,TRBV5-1,TGCGCCAGCAGCGGAGCGGAGGGGGATACGCAGTATTTT,CASSGAEGDTQYF
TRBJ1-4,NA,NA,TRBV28,TGTGCCAGCAGTGACATCAGCAACAGGGTTGGTTTGTTTTTT,CASSDISNRVGLFF
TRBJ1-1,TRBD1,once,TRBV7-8,TGTGCCAGCAGCTTATGGGCCACAGGGGGCAAAGGCAGGACGAACACTGAAGCTTTCTTT,CASSLWATGGKGRTNTEAFF
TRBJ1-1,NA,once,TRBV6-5,TGTGCCAGCACCTCCAGTAGTGGCGGTGACACTGAAGCTTTCTTT,CASTSSSGGDTEAFF
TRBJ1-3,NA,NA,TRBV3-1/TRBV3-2,TGTGCCAGCGGGCAGGGTGCTGGAAACACCATATATTTT,CASGQGAGNTIYF
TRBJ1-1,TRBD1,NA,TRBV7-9,TGTGCCAGCAGCCTGACAGGGGACGGAGGGGCTTTCTTT,CASSLTGDGGAFF
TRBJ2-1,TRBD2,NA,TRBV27,TGTGCCAGCAGTTTAAGACTAGCGGGGGAATCGGGCAATGAGCAGTTCTTC,CASSLRLAGESGNEQFF
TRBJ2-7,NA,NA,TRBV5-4,TGTGCCAGCAGCCCGGGACACTCCTACGAGCAGTACTTC,CASSPGHSYEQYF
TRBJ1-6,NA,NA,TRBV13,TGTGGACAGCCCCAACTCAGGGGCCAGATCCATAATTCACCCCTCCACTTT,CGQPQLRGQIHNSPLHF
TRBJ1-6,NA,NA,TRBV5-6,TGTGCCAGCAGCTTGGGGACACCCTCCCAGGGCTATAATTCACCCCTCCACTTT,CASSLGTPSQGYNSPLHF
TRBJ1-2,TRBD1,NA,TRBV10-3,TGTGCCATCAGCCTGGGACAGGGTGACGACTATGGCTACACCTTC,CAISLGQGDDYGYTF
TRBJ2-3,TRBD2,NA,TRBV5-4,TGTGCCAGCAGCTTGGCCCCTAGCGGGGGATGGTCGGATACGCAGTATTTT,CASSLAPSGGWSDTQYF
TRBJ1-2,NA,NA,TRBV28,TGTGCCAGCAGGAGGTTGCAGGGGTTTATATATGGCTACACCTTC,CASRRLQGFIYGYTF
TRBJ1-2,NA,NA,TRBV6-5,TGTGCCAGCAGTCCCTCGGGGGGGGCGGGTGGCTACACCTTC,CASSPSGGAGGYTF
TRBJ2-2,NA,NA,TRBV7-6,TGTGCCAGCAGCTTAGCGGGGCTATGGGCCGGGGAGCTGTTTTTT,CASSLAGLWAGELFF
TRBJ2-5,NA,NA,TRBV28,TGTGCCAGCAGTTTACCAGGGGCGGAGACCCAGTACTTC,CASSLPGAETQYF